The next 6 T cell receptor beta chains were all read from a single sample in a study of cytomegalovirus exposure and HLA in healthy donors. The assay was immunoSEQ multiplex PCR, and TCRdb's table has in-frame clones only and misses some. The sample comprises under 85,000 clones, 80% to 95% of which are singletons, and about 5.4% rests with the top ten. Sequenced sample: PBMCs. The receptor set was obtained from a man between 18 and 29 years old in good health and CMV-seropositive.

The chain links TRBV28 to TRBJ2-7; the match to TRBD1 covers 10 bases. The CDR3 is 16 residues long. The germline V gene encodes CDR1 MDHEN and CDR2 SYDVKM. With V trimmed by 9 bases and J by 5 bases, 16 bases remained unmatched. This chain's CDR3 is CASPPPGTGDNHEQYF. The CDR3, as DNA: TGTGCCAGTCCCCCTCCGGGGACAGGGGATAATCACGAGCAGTACTTC.

The chain joins TRBV9 to TRBJ1-1, with D possibly matching TRBD1 (5 bases). This CDR3 comprises 15 residues. Trimming shortened V by 6 bases and J by 2 bases, and 17 bases separated the two germline ends. Germline CDR1 SGDLS, CDR2 YYNGEE. CDR3 loop: CASNHNDRTNTEAFF. The CDR3 DNA sequence: TGTGCCAGCAACCATAACGACAGAACCAACACTGAAGCTTTCTTT.

V usage is TRBV27 and J usage is TRBJ2-7; D not certain. The CDR3 covers 13 residues. CDR1 is MNHEY and CDR2 is SMNVEV in the germline V gene (reference sequence). Trimming took 3 bases from V and 2 from J, leaving 8 bases between them. The CDR3 sequence: CASSLAVTYEQYF. For the CDR3, the DNA is TGTGCCAGCAGTTTGGCAGTAACCTACGAGCAGTACTTC.

The chain is built from TRBV7-3 and TRBJ2-2; TRBD1 might be the D (6 bases). This CDR3 is built from 13 residues. CDR1 is SGHTA, CDR2 FQGTGA, per germline. Trimming took off 11 bases at V and 7 bases at J, with 17 bases between the two ends. Here the CDR3 reads CAGHREGGGELFF. The CDR3 DNA follows: TGTGCCGGTCACAGGGAAGGCGGCGGGGAGCTGTTTTTT.

The chain employs TRBV29-1 and TRBJ2-6; unclear D gene. With 6 bases removed from V and 5 bases from J, the gap between germline ends came to 23 bases. CDR3 length: 17 amino acids. Germline CDR1 is SQVTM and CDR2 is ANQGSEA. CDR3 sequence reads: CSVQRDSIQSRANVLTF. CDR3 DNA: TGCAGCGTGCAGCGAGATAGCATACAAAGTCGGGCCAACGTCCTGACTTTC.

The chain employs TRBV4-1 and TRBJ1-2; perhaps TRBD1 as D (5 bases). The V gene's germline CDR1 is MGHRA and CDR2 YSYEKL. Trimming cost V 0 bases and J 8 bases, with 22 bases left between them. The CDR3 consists of 17 residues. CDR3 DNA: TGCGCCAGCAGCCAAGATCTTTTGGGCAGGGCGCCGGGCGGCTACACCTTC. It translates to CASSQDLLGRAPGGYTF.